The rows below give T cell receptor beta chains drawn from one sample of a study of blood T cell repertoires in COVID-19. Sequenced by immunoSEQ multiplex PCR; TCRdb stores in-frame clones only, minus some. The sample has about 26,000 clones, 70% to 90% seen once; the top ten hold 28%. Sequenced sample: peripheral blood. All receptors come from an elderly woman with COVID-19, enrolled during active disease. The CDR3 runs from the conserved cysteine through the conserved F or W. The D gene is left open where the match is weak. Size values are once, few and many counts, or a class for expanded clones, and some rows have none.

J gene: TRBJ1-5
clone size: few
V gene: TRBV7-8
D gene: .
CDR3 protein: CASSLVSTQADQPQHF
CDR3 DNA: TGTGCCAGCAGCTTAGTATCGACACAGGCGGATCAGCCCCAGCATTTT

J gene: TRBJ1-4
clone size: .
V gene: TRBV30
D gene: .
CDR3 protein: CACQVGSGLKLFF
CDR3 DNA: TGTGCCTGCCAAGTGGGCAGCGGTCTAAAACTGTTTTTT

J gene: TRBJ2-7
clone size: .
V gene: TRBV11-2
D gene: .
CDR3 protein: CASSGTYEQYF
CDR3 DNA: TGTGCCAGCAGCGGCACCTACGAGCAGTACTTC

J gene: TRBJ1-2
clone size: .
V gene: TRBV7-9
D gene: .
CDR3 protein: CASSLDASHGYTF
CDR3 DNA: TGTGCCAGCAGCTTAGACGCCAGTCATGGCTACACCTTC

J gene: TRBJ2-7
clone size: .
V gene: TRBV3-1/TRBV3-2
D gene: TRBD2
CDR3 protein: CASSQQRGGYEQYF
CDR3 DNA: TGTGCCAGCAGCCAACAGCGGGGGGGCTACGAGCAGTACTTC

J gene: TRBJ2-1
clone size: .
V gene: TRBV7-9
D gene: TRBD2
CDR3 protein: CASSSRTSGNNEQFF
CDR3 DNA: TGTGCCAGCAGCTCCCGGACTAGCGGAAACAATGAGCAGTTCTTC

J gene: TRBJ2-7
clone size: .
V gene: TRBV6-5
D gene: .
CDR3 protein: CASTVSRGREQYF
CDR3 DNA: TGTGCCAGCACCGTAAGCCGGGGGAGGGAGCAGTACTTC

J gene: TRBJ2-5
clone size: .
V gene: TRBV5-1
D gene: .
CDR3 protein: CASSLMGASGETQYF
CDR3 DNA: TGCGCCAGCAGCTTAATGGGGGCTTCGGGAGAGACCCAGTACTTC

J gene: TRBJ2-1
clone size: once
V gene: TRBV5-1
D gene: TRBD2
CDR3 protein: CASALASGTYNEQFF
CDR3 DNA: TGCGCCAGCGCCCTGGCTAGCGGGACCTACAATGAGCAGTTCTTC

J gene: TRBJ2-4
clone size: .
V gene: TRBV2
D gene: .
CDR3 protein: CASSDTGSTKNIQYF
CDR3 DNA: TGTGCCAGCAGTGACACGGGGTCAACCAAAAACATTCAGTACTTC

J gene: TRBJ2-5
clone size: medium-sized
V gene: TRBV6-1
D gene: TRBD2
CDR3 protein: CASSEEIPLAGPRKTQYF
CDR3 DNA: TGTGCCAGCAGTGAAGAGATCCCACTAGCGGGGCCTCGGAAGACCCAGTACTTC

J gene: TRBJ1-2
clone size: once
V gene: TRBV5-6
D gene: TRBD1
CDR3 protein: CASSLSSDRDRGYTF
CDR3 DNA: TGTGCCAGCAGCTTGTCCTCAGACAGGGACAGGGGCTACACCTTC